Each of the 7 T cell receptor beta chains below was sequenced from the same sample in a study of cytomegalovirus exposure and HLA in healthy donors. 60 Vbeta and 13 Jbeta primers were used in PCR. TCRdb keeps only in-frame clones here, not all; method: immunoSEQ multiplex PCR. Here the sample spans roughly 100,000 clones, 75% being singletons. Sequencing was carried out using PBMCs. The receptors stem from a male donor in good health and CMV-seropositive.

Only one count was recorded for this clone. The chain couples TRBV18 to TRBJ1-1; D possibly corresponds to TRBD1 (6 bases). Trimming pared 1 base from V and 0 bases from J, leaving 6 bases between. Germline loops: CDR1 KGHSH, CDR2 LQKENI. The CDR3 consists of 14 residues. The CDR3 is CASSPQGVNTEAFF. CDR3 DNA: TGTGCCAGCTCACCACAGGGGGTGAACACTGAAGCTTTCTTT. The full variable domain, its missing parts supplied by reference TRBV18 and TRBJ1-1, is NAGVMQNPRHLVRRRGQEARLRCSPMKGHSHVYWYRQLPEEGLKFMVYLQKENIIDESGMPKERFSAEFPKEGPSILRIQQVVRGDSAAYFCASSPQGVNTEAFFGQGTRLTVV.

This clone was found once. This chain joins TRBV6-1 and TRBJ2-1, with 8 bases lining up with TRBD1. V dropped 5 bases and J dropped 2; count of bases not matched to a gene: 5. The V gene's germline CDR1 is MNHNS and CDR2 SASEGT. CDR3 length: 15 residues. CDR3 bases: TGTGCCAGCAGTACAGTCAGGGGGCCCTACAATGAGCAGTTCTTC. It codes for CASSTVRGPYNEQFF.

The CDR3 protein is CASSSRTSGNETQYF. The CDR3 bases are TGTGCCAGCAGCTCCCGGACTAGCGGGAATGAGACCCAGTACTTC. V usage is TRBV7-9 and J usage is TRBJ2-5, with 12 bases identical to TRBD2. Germline V gene lookup returns CDR1 SEHNR and CDR2 FQNEAQ (reference sequence). CDR3 length: 15 residues. The ends lost 4 bases at V and 5 bases at J; junction bases unmatched: 5.

V and J are TRBV28 and TRBJ2-3; perhaps TRBD1 as D (6 bases). The V gene's germline CDR1 is MDHEN and CDR2 SYDVKM. This CDR3 has 14 residues. The V gene lost 6 bases and the J gene lost 0 bases, with 10 bases spanning the gap. The CDR3: CASRGARSTDTQYF. Written as DNA, the CDR3 is TGTGCCAGCAGGGGGGCCAGGAGCACAGATACGCAGTATTTT.

CDR3 bases: TGTGCCAGCAGTCTCTTCAACAGGGCCAACGGGGAGCTGTTTTTT. It codes for CASSLFNRANGELFF. The chain recombines TRBV28 with TRBJ2-2; weak D call: TRBD1 (6 bases). This CDR3 is 15 amino acids long. CDR1 is MDHEN, CDR2 SYDVKM, per germline. Trimming removed 5 bases from V and 7 bases from J, with 17 bases in between.

V gene TRBV30 combines with J gene TRBJ1-4; D gene uncertain. This CDR3 has 14 amino acids. Germline CDR1 GTSNPN, CDR2 SVGIG (reference sequence). V lost 0 bases, J lost 7 bases, and 12 bases lay in between. In DNA form, the CDR3 reads TGTGCCTGGAGTGTAACCGGGTCGGGTGAAAAACTGTTTTTT. Its translation is CAWSVTGSGEKLFF.

This clone showed up just once. The chain employs TRBV25-1 and TRBJ1-1, with 7 bases matching TRBD1. Looked up from germline, CDR1 is MGHDK and CDR2 is SYGVNS. The CDR3 loop spans 16 amino acids. The junction had 5 bases not matched to a gene; V was cut back by 0 bases and J by 1 base. CDR3 region: CASSEYFGTANTEAFF. The CDR3 DNA is TGTGCCAGCAGTGAATACTTTGGGACAGCGAACACTGAAGCTTTCTTT.